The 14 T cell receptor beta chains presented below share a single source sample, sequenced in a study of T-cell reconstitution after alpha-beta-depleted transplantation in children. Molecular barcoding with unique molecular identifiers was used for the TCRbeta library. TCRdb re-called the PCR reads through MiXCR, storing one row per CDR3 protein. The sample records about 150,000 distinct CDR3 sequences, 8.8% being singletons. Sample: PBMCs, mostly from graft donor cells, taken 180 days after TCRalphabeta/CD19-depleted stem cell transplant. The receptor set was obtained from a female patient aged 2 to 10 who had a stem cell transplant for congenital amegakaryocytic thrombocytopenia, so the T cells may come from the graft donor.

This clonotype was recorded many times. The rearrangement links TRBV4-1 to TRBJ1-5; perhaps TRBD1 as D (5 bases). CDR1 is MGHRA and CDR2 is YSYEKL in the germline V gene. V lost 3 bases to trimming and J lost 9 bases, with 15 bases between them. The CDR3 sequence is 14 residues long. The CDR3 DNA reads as TGCGCCAGCAGCCAGGACACCCTGGTTCCGCCCCAGCATTTT. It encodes CASSQDTLVPPQHF.

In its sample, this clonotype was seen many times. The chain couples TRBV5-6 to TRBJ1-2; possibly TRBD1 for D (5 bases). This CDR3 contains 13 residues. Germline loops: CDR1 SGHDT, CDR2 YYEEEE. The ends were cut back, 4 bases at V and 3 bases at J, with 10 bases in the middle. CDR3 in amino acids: CASSPQGDYGYTF. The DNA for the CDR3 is TGTGCCAGCAGCCCCCAGGGAGACTATGGCTACACCTTC.

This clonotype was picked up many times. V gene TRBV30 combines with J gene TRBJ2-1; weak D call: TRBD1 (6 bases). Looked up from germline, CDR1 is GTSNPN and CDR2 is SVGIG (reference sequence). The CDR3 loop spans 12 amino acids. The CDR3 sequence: CAQGALYNEQFF. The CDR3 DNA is TGTGCACAGGGCGCCCTCTACAATGAGCAGTTCTTC.

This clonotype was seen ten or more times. The CDR3 nucleotides read TGTGCCAGCAGTTTAAGTGTTCCCTACGAGCAGTACTTC. Its translation: CASSLSVPYEQYF. The V and J genes are TRBV27 and TRBJ2-7; D remains unclear. The CDR3 is 13 residues long. The germline CDR1 and CDR2 sequences are MNHEY and SMNVEV (reference sequence). V lost 2 bases and J lost 2, with 7 bases in between.

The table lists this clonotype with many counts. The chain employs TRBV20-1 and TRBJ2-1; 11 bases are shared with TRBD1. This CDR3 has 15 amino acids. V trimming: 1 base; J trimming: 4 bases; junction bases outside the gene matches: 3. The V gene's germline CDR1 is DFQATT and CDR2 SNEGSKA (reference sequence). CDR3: CSARAGTGGYNEQFF. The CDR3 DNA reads TGCAGTGCTAGAGCCGGGACAGGGGGATACAATGAGCAGTTCTTC.

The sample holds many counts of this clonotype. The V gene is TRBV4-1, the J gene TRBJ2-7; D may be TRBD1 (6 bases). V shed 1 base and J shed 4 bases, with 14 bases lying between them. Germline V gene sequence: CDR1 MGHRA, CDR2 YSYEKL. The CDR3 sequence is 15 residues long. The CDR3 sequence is CASSQGGQGMYEQYF. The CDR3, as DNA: TGCGCCAGCAGCCAAGGTGGGCAGGGGATGTACGAGCAGTACTTC.

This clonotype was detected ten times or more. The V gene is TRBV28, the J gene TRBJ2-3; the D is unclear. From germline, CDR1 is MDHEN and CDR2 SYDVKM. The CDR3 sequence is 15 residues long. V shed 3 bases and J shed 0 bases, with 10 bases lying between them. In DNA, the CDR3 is TGTGCCAGCAGTTTGAACGGCTGGAGCACAGATACGCAGTATTTT. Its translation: CASSLNGWSTDTQYF.

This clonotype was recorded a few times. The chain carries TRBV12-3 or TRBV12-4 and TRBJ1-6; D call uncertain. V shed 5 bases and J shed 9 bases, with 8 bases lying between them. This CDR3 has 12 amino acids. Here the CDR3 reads CASSDGPSPLHF. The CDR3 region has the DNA TGTGCCAGCAGTGATGGGCCTTCACCCCTCCACTTT.

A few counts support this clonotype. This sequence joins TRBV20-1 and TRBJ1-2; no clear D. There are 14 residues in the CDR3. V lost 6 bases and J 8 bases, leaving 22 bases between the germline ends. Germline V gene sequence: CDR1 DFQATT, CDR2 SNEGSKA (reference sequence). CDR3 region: CSANKRRDTYGYTF. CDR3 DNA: TGCAGTGCCAATAAACGGCGAGATACCTACGGCTACACCTTC.

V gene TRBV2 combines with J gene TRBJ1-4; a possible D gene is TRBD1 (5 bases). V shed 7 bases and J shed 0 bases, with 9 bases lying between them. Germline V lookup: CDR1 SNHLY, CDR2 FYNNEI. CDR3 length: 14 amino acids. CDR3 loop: CASKGPTTNEKLFF. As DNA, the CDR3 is TGTGCCAGCAAGGGGCCGACAACTAATGAAAAACTGTTTTTT. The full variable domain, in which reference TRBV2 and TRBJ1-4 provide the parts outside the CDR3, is EPEVTQTPSHQVTQMGQEVILRCVPISNHLYFYWYRQILGQKVEFLVSFYNNEISEKSEIFDDQFSVERPDGSNFTLKIRSTKLEDSAMYFCASKGPTTNEKLFFGSGTQLSVL.

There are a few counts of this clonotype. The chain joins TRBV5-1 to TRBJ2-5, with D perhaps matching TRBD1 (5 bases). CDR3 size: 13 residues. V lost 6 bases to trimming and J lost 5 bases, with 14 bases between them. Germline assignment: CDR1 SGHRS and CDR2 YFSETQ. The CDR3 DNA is TGCGCCAGCACGGCAGGGATCGGGGAGACCCAGTACTTC. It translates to CASTAGIGETQYF.

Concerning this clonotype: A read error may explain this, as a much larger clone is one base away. DNA of the CDR3: TGCGCCAGCATCCAGGACCACACCGGGGAGCTGTTTTTT. It specifies CASIQDHTGELFF. V gene TRBV4-1 combines with J gene TRBJ2-2; D unresolved. The CDR3 runs 13 residues. V shed 7 bases and J shed 3 bases, with 9 bases lying between them. Germline assignment: CDR1 MGHRA and CDR2 YSYEKL.

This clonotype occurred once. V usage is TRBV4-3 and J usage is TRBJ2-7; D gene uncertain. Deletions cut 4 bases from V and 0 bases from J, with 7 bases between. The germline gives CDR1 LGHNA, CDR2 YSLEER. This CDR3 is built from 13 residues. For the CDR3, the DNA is TGCGCCAGCAGCCCGCACGACTCCTACGAGCAGTACTTC. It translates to CASSPHDSYEQYF.

The CDR3 DNA sequence: TGTGCCAGCAGTCTAAGCAGAGTAGCCAAAAACATTCAGTACTTC. Its translation: CASSLSRVAKNIQYF. The V and J genes are TRBV7-2 and TRBJ2-4; D remains unclear. The CDR3 has 15 amino acids. Germline loops: CDR1 SGHTA, CDR2 FQGNSA. Trimming took 6 bases from V and 0 from J, leaving 12 bases between them.